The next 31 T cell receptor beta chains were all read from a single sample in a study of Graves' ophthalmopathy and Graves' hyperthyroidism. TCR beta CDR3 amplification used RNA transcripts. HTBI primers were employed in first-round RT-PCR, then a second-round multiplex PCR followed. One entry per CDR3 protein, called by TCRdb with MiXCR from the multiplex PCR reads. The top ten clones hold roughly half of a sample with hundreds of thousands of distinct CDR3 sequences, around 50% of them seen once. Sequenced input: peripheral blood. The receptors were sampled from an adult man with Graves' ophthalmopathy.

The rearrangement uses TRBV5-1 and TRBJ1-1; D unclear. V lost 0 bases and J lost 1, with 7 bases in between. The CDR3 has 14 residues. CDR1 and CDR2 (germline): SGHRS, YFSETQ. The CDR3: CASSLVQQNTEAFF. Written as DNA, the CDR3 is TGCGCCAGCAGCTTGGTACAGCAGAACACTGAAGCTTTCTTT.

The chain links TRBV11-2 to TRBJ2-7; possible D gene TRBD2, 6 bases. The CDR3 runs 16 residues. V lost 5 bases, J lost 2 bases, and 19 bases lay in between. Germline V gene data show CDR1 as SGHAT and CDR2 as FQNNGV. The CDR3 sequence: CASSHGRSSDTYEQYF. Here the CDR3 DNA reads TGTGCCAGCAGCCATGGTAGATCTAGCGACACCTACGAGCAGTACTTC.

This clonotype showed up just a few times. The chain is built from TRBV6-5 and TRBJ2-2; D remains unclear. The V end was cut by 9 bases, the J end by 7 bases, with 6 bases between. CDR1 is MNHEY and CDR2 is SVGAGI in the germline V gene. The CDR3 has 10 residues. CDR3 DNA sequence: TGTGCCAGTGCGTACGGGGAGCTGTTTTTT. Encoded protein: CASAYGELFF.

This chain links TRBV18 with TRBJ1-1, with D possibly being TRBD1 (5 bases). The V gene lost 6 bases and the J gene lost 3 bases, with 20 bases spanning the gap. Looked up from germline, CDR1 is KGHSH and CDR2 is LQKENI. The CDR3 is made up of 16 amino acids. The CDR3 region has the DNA TGTGCCAGCTCGCCCCGGGGAGGCCTGGGGGACACTGAAGCTTTCTTT. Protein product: CASSPRGGLGDTEAFF.

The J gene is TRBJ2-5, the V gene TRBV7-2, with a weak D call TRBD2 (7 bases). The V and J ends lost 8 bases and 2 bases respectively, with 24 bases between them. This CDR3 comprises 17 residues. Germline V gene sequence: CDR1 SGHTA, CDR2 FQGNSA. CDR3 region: CASRPQRGGPSQETQYF. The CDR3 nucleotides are TGTGCCAGCCGACCGCAGAGGGGGGGGCCGTCGCAAGAGACCCAGTACTTC.

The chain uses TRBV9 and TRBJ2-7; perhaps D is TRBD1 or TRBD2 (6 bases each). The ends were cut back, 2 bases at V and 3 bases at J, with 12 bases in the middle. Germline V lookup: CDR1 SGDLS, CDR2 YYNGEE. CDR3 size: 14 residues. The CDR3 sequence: CASSVDRRGYEQYF. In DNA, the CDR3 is TGTGCCAGCAGCGTCGACAGGAGGGGCTACGAGCAGTACTTC.

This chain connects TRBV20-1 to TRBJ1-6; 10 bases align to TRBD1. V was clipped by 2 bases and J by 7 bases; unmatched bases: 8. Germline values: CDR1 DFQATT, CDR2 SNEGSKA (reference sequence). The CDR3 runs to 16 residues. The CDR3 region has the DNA TGCAGTGCTAGATCTCGACAGGGGGCACGGAATTCACCCCTCCACTTT. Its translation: CSARSRQGARNSPLHF.

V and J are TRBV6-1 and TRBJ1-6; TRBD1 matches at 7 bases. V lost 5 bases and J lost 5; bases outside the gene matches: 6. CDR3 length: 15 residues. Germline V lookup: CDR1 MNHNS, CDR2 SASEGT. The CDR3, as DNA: TGTGCCAGCAGTTCCCCGGGACAGCATAATTCACCCCTCCACTTT. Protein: CASSSPGQHNSPLHF.

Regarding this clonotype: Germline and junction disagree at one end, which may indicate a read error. CDR3 nucleotides: TGTGCCGGCAGCTTAGGGGCTAGCGGGAGTCAAAGGGAGACCCAGTACTTC. Translated: CAGSLGASGSQRETQYF. The genes are TRBV7-8 and TRBJ2-5; 10 bases are a match to TRBD2. This CDR3 region has 17 residues. Germline V gene sequence: CDR1 SGHVS, CDR2 FQNEAQ.

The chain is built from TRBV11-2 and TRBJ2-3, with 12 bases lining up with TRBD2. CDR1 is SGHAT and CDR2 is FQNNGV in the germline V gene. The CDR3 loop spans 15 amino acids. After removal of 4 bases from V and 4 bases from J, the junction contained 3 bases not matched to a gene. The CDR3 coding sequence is TGTGCCAGCAGCTCGACTAGCGGGAGCGCAGATACGCAGTATTTT. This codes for CASSSTSGSADTQYF. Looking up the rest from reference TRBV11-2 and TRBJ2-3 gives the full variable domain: EAGVAQSPRYKIIEKRQSVAFWCNPISGHATLYWYQQILGQGPKLLIQFQNNGVVDDSQLPKDRFSAERLKGVDSTLKIQPAKLEDSAVYLCASSSTSGSADTQYFGPGTRLTVL.

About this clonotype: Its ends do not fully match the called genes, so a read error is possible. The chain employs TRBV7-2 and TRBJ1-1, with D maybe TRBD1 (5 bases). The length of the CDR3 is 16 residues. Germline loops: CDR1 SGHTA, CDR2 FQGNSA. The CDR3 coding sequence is TGTGCCAGCAGCTTAGGCCAGGGCTTTACGAACATTGAAGCTTTCTTT. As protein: CASSLGQGFTNIEAFF.

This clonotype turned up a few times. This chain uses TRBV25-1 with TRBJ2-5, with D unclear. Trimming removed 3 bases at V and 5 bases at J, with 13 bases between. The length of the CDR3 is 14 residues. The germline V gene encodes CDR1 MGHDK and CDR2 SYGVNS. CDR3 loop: CASSDSVGPETQYF. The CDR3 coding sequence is TGTGCCAGCAGTGATTCCGTGGGTCCCGAGACCCAGTACTTC.

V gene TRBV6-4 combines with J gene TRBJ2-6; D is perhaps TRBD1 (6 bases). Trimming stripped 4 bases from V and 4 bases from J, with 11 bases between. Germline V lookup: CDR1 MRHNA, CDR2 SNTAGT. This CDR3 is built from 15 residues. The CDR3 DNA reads TGTGCCAGCAGTGGTTCAGGGGTCGGGGCCAACGTCCTGACTTTC. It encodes CASSGSGVGANVLTF.

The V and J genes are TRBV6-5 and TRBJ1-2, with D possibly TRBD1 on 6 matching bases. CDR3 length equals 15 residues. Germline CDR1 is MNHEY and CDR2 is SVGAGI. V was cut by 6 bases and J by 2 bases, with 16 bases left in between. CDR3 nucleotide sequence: TGTGCCAGCAGCGAGGCCGGGACAATGAACTATGGCTACACCTTC. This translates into CASSEAGTMNYGYTF.

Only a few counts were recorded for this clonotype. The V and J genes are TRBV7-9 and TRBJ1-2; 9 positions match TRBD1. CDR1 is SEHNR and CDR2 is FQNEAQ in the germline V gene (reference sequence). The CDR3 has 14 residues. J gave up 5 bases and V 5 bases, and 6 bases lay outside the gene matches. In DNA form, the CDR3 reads TGTGCCAGCAGCCAACCGGGACAGGGTTATGGCTACACCTTC. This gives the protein CASSQPGQGYGYTF.

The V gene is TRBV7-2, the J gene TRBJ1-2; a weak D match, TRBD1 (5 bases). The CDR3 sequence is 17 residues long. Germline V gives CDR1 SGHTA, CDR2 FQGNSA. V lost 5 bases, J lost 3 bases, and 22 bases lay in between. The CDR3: CASSQVLQGAGDYGYTF. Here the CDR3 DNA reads TGTGCCAGCAGCCAAGTGTTGCAGGGCGCGGGGGACTATGGCTACACCTTC.

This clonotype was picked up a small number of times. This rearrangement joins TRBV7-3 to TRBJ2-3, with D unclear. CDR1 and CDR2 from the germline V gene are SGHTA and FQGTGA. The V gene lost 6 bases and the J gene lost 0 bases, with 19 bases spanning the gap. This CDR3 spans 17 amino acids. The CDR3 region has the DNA TGTGCCAGCAGTCAGGCGCCCCTGTCGTCTAGCACAGATACGCAGTATTTT. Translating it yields CASSQAPLSSSTDTQYF.

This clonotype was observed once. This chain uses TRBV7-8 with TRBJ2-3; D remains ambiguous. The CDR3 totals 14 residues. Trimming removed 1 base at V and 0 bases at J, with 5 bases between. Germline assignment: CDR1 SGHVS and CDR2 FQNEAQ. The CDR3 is CASSLGSSTDTQYF. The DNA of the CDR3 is TGTGCCAGCAGCTTAGGCTCTAGCACAGATACGCAGTATTTT.

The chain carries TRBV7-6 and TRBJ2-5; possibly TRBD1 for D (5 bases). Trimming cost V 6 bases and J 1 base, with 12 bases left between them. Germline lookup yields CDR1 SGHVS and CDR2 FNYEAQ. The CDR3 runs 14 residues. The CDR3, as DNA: TGTGCCAGCAGTTCCGACAGTCTCCAAGAGACCCAGTACTTC. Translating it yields CASSSDSLQETQYF. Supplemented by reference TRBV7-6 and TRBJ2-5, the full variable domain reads GAGVSQSPRYKVTKRGQDVALRCDPISGHVSLYWYRQALGQGPEFLTYFNYEAQQDKSGLPNDRFSAERPEGSISTLTIQRTEQRDSAMYRCASSSDSLQETQYFGPGTRLLVL.

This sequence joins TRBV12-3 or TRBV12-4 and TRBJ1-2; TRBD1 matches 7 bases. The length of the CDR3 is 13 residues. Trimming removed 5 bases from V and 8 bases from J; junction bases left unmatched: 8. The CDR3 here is CASSPLKQGGYTF. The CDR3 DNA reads TGTGCCAGCAGTCCCCTCAAACAGGGGGGCTACACCTTC.

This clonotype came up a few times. In DNA, the CDR3 is TGTGCCAGCAGCTTAGGGATGACTAGCGGGGGCCTCCAGGAGACCCAGTACTTC. It is translated as CASSLGMTSGGLQETQYF. The chain uses TRBV7-8 and TRBJ2-5, with TRBD2 matching over 12 bases. The length of the CDR3 is 18 residues. CDR1 and CDR2 (germline): SGHVS, FQNEAQ. Losses at the gene ends were 1 base for V and 5 bases for J; bases not matched to a gene: 11.

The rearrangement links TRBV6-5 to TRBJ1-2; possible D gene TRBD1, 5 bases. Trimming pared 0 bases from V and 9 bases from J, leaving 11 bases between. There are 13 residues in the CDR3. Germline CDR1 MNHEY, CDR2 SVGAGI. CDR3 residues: CASSYSGTSSYTF. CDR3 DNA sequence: TGTGCCAGCAGTTACTCGGGGACGTCGAGCTACACCTTC.

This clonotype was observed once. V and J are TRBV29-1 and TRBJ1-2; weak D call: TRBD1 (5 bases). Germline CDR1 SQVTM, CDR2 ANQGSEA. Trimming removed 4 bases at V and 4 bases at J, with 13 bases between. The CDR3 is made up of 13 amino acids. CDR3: CSVAEGRGYGYTF. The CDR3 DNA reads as TGCAGCGTTGCGGAGGGTAGGGGCTATGGCTACACCTTC.

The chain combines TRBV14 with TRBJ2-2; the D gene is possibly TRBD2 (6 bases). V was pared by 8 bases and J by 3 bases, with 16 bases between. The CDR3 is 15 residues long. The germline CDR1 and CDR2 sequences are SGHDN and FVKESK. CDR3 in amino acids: CASSPRRVDTGELFF. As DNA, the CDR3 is TGTGCCAGCTCACCACGGAGGGTTGACACCGGGGAGCTGTTTTTT.

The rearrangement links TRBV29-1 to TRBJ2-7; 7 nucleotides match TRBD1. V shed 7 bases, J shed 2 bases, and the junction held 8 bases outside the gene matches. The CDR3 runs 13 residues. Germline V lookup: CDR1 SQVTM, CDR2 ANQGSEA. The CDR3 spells CSAGWDSTYEQYF. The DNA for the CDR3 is TGCAGCGCCGGGTGGGACAGCACCTACGAGCAGTACTTC.

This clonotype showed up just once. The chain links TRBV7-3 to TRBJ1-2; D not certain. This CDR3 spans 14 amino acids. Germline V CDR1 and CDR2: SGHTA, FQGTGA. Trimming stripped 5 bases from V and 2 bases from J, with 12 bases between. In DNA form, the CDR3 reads TGTGCCAGCAGCCTTAGCGGCGTCAACTATGGCTACACCTTC. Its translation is CASSLSGVNYGYTF.

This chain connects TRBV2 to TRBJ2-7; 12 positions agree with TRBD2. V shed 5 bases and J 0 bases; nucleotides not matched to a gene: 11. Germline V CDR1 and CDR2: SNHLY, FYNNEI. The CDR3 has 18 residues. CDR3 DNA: TGTGCCAGCAGTCCAATACGGACTAGCGGGGTAGCCTCCTACGAGCAGTACTTC. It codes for CASSPIRTSGVASYEQYF. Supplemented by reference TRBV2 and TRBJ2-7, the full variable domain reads EPEVTQTPSHQVTQMGQEVILRCVPISNHLYFYWYRQILGQKVEFLVSFYNNEISEKSEIFDDQFSVERPDGSNFTLKIRSTKLEDSAMYFCASSPIRTSGVASYEQYFGPGTRLTVT.

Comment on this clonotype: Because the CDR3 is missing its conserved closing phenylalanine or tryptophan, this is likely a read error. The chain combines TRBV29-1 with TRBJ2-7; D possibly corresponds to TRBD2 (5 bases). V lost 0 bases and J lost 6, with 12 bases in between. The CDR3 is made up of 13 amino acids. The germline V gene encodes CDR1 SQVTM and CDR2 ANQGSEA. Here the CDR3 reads CSVEDLEGIEQYL. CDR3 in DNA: TGCAGCGTTGAAGATCTTGAGGGAATCGAGCAGTACCTC.

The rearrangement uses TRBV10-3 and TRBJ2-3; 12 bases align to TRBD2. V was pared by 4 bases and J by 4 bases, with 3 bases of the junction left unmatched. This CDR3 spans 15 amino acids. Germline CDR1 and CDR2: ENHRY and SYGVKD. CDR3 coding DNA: TGTGCCATCAGTGGGACTAGCGGGGATGCAGATACGCAGTATTTT. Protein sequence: CAISGTSGDADTQYF.

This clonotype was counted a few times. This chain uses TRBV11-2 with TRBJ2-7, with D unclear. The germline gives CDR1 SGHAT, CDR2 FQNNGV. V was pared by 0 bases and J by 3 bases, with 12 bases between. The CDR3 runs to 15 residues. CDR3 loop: CASSLDGLSFYEQYF. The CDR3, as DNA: TGTGCCAGCAGCTTAGACGGGCTTTCCTTCTACGAGCAGTACTTC. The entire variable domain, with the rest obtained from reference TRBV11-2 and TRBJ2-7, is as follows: EAGVAQSPRYKIIEKRQSVAFWCNPISGHATLYWYQQILGQGPKLLIQFQNNGVVDDSQLPKDRFSAERLKGVDSTLKIQPAKLEDSAVYLCASSLDGLSFYEQYFGPGTRLTVT.

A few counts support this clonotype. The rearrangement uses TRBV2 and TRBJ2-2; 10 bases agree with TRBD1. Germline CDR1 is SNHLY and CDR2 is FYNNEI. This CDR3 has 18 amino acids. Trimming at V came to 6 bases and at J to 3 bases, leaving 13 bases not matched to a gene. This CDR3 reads CASRLNPGQGTHTGELFF. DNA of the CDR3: TGTGCCAGCAGACTTAACCCGGGACAGGGGACCCACACCGGGGAGCTGTTTTTT.